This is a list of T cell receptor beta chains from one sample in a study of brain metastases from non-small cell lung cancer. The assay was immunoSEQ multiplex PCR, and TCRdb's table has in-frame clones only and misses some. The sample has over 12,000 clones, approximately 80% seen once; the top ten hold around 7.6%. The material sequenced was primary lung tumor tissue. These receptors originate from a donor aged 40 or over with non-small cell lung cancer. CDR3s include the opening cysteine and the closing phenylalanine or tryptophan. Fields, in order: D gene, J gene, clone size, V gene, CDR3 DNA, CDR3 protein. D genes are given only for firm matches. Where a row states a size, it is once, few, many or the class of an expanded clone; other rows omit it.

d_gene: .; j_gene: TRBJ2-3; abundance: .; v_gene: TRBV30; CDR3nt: TGTGCCTGGAGCCCCGAGGCGAGACTCATCACAGATACGCAGTATTTT; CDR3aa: CAWSPEARLITDTQYF
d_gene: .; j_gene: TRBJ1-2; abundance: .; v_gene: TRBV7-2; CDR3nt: TGTGCCAGCAGCCAAGACAGACTCGTAAACTATGGCTACACCTTC; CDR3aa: CASSQDRLVNYGYTF
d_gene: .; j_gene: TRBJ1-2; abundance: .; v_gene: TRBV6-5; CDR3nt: TGTGCCAGCAGGGGCAGAGTGAACAATAACTATGGCTACACCTTC; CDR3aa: CASRGRVNNNYGYTF
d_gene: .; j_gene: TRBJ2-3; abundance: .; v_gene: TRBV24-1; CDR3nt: TGTGCCACCAGTGGGGGTAGCGGTAGCACAGATACGCAGTATTTT; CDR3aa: CATSGGSGSTDTQYF
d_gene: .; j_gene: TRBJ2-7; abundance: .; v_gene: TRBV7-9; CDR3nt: TGTGCCAGCAGCTTACTGCTTGGGCAGCACGAGCAGTACTTC; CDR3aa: CASSLLLGQHEQYF
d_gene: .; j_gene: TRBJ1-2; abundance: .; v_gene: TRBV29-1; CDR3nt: TGCAGCGTAGCTCCAAGGGCAGCTAACTATGGCTACACCTTC; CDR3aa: CSVAPRAANYGYTF
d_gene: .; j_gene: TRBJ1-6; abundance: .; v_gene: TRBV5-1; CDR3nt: TGCGCCAGCAGCACCGGACAGCGGGGGGATAATTCACCCCTCCACTTT; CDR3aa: CASSTGQRGDNSPLHF
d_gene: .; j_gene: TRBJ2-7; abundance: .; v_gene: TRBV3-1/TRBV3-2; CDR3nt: TGTGCCAGCACCCCCTCCAGGGGCCTTAGCGAGCAGTACTTC; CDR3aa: CASTPSRGLSEQYF
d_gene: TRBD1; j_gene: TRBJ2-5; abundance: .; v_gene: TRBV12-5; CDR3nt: TGTGCTAGTGGCTCCGGACAGGTCGGAGAGACCCAGTACTTC; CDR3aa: CASGSGQVGETQYF
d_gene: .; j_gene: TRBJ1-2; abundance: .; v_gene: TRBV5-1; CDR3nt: TGCGCCAGCAGCTCCGGCACGGTATCCTATGGCTACACCTTC; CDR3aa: CASSSGTVSYGYTF
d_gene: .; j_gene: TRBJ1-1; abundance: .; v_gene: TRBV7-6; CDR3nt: TGTGCCAGCAGCTTGGATGTGAACACTGAAGCTTTCTTT; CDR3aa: CASSLDVNTEAFF
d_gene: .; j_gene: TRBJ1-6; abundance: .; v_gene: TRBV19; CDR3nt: TGTGCCAGTAGTCACAATTCACCCCTCCACTTT; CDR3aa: CASSHNSPLHF
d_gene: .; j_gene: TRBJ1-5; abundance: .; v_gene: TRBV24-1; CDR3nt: TGTGCCACCAGTGATCGTAGCCGACAGGCCCTGGGGCCCCAGCATTTT; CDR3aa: CATSDRSRQALGPQHF
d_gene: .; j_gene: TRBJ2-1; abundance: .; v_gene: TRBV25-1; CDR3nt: TGTGCCAGCAGTCAGCTAGGGAGCTACAATGAGCAGTTCTTC; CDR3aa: CASSQLGSYNEQFF
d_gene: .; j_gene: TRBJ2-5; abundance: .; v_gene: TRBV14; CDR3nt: TGTGCCAGCAGCCTCGGAAAAGAGACCCAGTACTTC; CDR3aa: CASSLGKETQYF
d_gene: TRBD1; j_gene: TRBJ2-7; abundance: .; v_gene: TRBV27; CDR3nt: TGTGCCAGCAGTTTACGATCAGGACAGGGTTCCTACGAGCAGTACTTC; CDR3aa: CASSLRSGQGSYEQYF
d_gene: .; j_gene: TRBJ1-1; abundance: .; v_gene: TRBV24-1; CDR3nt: TGTGCCACCAGTGCCGCGGACCTCCTGGGGACTGAAGCTTTCTTT; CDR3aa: CATSAADLLGTEAFF
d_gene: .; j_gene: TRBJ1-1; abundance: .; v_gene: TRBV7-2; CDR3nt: TGTGCCAGCAGCCCCCAGGGGAGTGGGTTGAACACTGAAGCTTTCTTT; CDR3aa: CASSPQGSGLNTEAFF
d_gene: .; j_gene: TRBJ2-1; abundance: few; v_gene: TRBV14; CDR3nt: TGTGCCAGCAGCCATTCGGGACCCACGGGATACAATGAGCAGTTCTTC; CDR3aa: CASSHSGPTGYNEQFF
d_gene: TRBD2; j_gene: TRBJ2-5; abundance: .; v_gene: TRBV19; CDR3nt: TGTGCCAGTAGTATAGAGGGCGGGGGGGCGCAAGAGACCCAGTACTTC; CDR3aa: CASSIEGGGAQETQYF
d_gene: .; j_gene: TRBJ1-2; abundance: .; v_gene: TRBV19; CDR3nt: TGTGCCAGTAGTCCCTCCTGGGGTAACTATGGCTACACCTTC; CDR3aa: CASSPSWGNYGYTF
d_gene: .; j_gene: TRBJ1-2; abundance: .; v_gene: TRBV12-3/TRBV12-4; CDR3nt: TGTGCCAGCACCCCTATTCGCGACTATGGCTACACCTTC; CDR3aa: CASTPIRDYGYTF
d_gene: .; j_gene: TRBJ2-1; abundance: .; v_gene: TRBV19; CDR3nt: TGTGCCAGTAGTGATGAGCAGTTCTTC; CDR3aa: CASSDEQFF
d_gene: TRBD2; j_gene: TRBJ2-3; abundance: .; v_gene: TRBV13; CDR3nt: TGTGCCAGCAGCTCCAGGACTAGCGGTAGCACAGATACGCAGTATTTT; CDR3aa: CASSSRTSGSTDTQYF